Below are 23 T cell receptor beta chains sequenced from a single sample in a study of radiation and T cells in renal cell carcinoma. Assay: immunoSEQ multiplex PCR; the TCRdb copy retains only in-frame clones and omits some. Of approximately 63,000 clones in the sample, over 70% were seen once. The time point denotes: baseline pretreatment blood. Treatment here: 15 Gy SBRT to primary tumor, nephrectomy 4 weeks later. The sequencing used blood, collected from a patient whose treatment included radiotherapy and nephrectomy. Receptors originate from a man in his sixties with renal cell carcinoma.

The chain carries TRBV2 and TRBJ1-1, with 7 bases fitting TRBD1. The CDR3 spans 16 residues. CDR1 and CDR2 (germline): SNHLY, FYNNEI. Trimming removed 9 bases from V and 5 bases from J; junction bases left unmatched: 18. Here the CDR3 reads CARDLRQGRGGTEAFF. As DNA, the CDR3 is TGTGCCAGAGACTTAAGACAGGGTCGGGGCGGGACTGAAGCTTTCTTT.

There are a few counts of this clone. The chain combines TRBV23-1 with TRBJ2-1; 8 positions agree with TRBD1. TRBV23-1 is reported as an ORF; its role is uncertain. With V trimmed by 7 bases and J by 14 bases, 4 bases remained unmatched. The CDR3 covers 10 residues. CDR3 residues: CASTTGQEFF. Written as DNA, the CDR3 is TGCGCCAGCACCACGGGACAGGAGTTCTTC.

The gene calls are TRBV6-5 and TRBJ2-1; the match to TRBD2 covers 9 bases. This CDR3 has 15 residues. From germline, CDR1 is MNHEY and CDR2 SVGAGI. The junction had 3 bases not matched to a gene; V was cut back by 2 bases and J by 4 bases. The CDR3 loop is CASSYEREVYNEQFF. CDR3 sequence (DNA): TGTGCCAGCAGTTACGAGCGGGAGGTTTACAATGAGCAGTTCTTC.

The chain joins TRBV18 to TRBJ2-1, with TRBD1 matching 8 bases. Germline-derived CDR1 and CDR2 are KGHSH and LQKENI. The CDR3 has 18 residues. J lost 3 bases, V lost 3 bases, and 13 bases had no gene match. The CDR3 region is CASSPWAAQGAIYNEQFF. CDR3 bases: TGTGCCAGCTCACCCTGGGCAGCGCAGGGGGCCATCTACAATGAGCAGTTCTTC. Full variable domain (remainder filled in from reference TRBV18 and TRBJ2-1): NAGVMQNPRHLVRRRGQEARLRCSPMKGHSHVYWYRQLPEEGLKFMVYLQKENIIDESGMPKERFSAEFPKEGPSILRIQQVVRGDSAAYFCASSPWAAQGAIYNEQFFGPGTRLTVL.

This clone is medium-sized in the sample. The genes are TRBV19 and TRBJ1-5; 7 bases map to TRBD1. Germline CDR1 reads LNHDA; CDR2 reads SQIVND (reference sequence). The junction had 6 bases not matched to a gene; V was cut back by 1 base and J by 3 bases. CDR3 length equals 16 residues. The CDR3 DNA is TGTGCCAGTAGTATAGTCATGGACAGGTTCAATCAGCCCCAGCATTTT. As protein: CASSIVMDRFNQPQHF.

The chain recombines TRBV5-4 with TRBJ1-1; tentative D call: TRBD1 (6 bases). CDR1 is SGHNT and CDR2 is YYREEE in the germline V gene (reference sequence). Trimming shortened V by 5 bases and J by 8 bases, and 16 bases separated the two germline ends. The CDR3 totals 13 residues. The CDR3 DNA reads TGTGCCAGCAGGGGGGGCGAGCTGGCGGAAGCTTTCTTT. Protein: CASRGGELAEAFF. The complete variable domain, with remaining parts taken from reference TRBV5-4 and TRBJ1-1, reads ETGVTQSPTHLIKTRGQQVTLRCSSQSGHNTVSWYQQALGQGPQFIFQYYREEENGRGNFPPRFSGLQFPNYSSELNVNALELDDSALYLCASRGGELAEAFFGQGTRLTVV.

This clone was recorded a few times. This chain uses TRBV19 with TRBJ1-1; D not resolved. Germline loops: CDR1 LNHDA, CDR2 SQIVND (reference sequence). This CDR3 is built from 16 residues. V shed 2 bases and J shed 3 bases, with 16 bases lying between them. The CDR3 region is CASSITMNREDTEAFF. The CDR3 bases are TGTGCCAGTAGTATAACGATGAACCGGGAGGACACTGAAGCTTTCTTT.

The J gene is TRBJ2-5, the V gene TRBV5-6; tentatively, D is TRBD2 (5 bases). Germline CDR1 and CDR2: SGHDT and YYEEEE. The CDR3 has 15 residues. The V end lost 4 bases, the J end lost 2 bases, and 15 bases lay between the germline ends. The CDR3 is CASSPKRTLQETQYF. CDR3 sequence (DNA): TGTGCCAGCAGCCCCAAACGGACTTTACAAGAGACCCAGTACTTC.

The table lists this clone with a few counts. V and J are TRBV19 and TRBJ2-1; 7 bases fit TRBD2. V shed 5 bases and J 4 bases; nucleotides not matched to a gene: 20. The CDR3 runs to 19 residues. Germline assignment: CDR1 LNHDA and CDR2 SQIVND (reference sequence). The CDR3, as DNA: TGTGCCAGTAGTGAACTCTCTGGCGGGAGACTCACTGGATACAATGAGCAGTTCTTC. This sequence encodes CASSELSGGRLTGYNEQFF.

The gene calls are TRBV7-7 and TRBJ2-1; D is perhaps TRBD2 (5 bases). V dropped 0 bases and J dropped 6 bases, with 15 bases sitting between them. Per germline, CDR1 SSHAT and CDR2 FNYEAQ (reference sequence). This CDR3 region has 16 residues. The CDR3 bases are TGTGCCAGCAGCTTAGCCTGGACCTCGGAGGCCAATGAGCAGTTCTTC. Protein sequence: CASSLAWTSEANEQFF.

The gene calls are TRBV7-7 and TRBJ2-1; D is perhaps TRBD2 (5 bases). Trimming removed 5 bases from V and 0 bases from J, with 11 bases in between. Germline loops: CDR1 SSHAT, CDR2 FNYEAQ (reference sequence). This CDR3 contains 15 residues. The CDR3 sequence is CASSLDGGSYNEQFF. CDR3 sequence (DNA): TGTGCCAGCAGCCTGGACGGAGGCTCCTACAATGAGCAGTTCTTC.

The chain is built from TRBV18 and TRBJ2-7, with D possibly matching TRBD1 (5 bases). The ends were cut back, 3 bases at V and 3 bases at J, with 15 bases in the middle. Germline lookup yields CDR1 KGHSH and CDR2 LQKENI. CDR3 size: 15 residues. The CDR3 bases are TGTGCCAGCTCACCGCAGCGTACAGGATACTACGAGCAGTACTTC. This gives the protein CASSPQRTGYYEQYF.

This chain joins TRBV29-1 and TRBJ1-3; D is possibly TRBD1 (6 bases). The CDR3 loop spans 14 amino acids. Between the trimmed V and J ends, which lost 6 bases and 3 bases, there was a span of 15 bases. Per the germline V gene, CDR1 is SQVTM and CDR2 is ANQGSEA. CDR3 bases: TGCAGCGTGAAGGGAACAGGGTTTGGAAACACCATATATTTT. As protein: CSVKGTGFGNTIYF.

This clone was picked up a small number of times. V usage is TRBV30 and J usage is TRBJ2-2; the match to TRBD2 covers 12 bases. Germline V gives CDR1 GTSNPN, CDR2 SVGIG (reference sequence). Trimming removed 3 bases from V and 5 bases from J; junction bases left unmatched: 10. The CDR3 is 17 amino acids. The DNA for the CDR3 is TGTGCCTGGAGAAGACTAGCGGGGGCAGTAGGTACCGGGGAGCTGTTTTTT. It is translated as CAWRRLAGAVGTGELFF.

CDR3 coding DNA: TGTGCCAGTAGTATCTCTCAGACAGGGCTCCCCAATCAGCCCCAGCATTTT. Translated, it gives CASSISQTGLPNQPQHF. The chain recombines TRBV19 with TRBJ1-5; 7 bases agree with TRBD1. With V trimmed by 3 bases and J by 3 bases, 11 bases remained unmatched. The germline gives CDR1 LNHDA, CDR2 SQIVND (reference sequence). The CDR3 totals 17 residues. Full variable domain (rest looked up from reference TRBV19 and TRBJ1-5): DGGITQSPKYLFRKEGQNVTLSCEQNLNHDAMYWYRQDPGQGLRLIYYSQIVNDFQKGDIAEGYSVSREKKESFPLTVTSAQKNPTAFYLCASSISQTGLPNQPQHFGDGTRLSIL.

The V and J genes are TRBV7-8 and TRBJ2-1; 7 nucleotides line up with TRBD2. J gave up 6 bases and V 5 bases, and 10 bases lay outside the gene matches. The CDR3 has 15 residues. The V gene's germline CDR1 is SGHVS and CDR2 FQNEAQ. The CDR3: CASSPWGGRVNEQFF. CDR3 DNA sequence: TGTGCCAGCAGCCCTTGGGGCGGGAGAGTCAATGAGCAGTTCTTC.

CDR3 DNA sequence: TGTGCCAGCAGCCCGCGGGCGGGTCGCGACACCGGGGAGCTGTTTTTT. It yields the protein CASSPRAGRDTGELFF. V and J are TRBV9 and TRBJ2-2, with D possibly matching TRBD2 (5 bases). Germline V gene sequence: CDR1 SGDLS, CDR2 YYNGEE. The CDR3 loop spans 16 amino acids. Trimming pared 4 bases from V and 3 bases from J, leaving 16 bases between.

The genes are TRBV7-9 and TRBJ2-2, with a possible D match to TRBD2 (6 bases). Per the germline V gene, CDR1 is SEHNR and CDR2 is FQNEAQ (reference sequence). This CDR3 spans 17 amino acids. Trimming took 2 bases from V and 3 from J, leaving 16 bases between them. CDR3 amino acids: CASSLRGGVRDTGELFF. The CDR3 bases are TGTGCCAGCAGCTTAAGAGGAGGGGTCCGCGACACCGGGGAGCTGTTTTTT.

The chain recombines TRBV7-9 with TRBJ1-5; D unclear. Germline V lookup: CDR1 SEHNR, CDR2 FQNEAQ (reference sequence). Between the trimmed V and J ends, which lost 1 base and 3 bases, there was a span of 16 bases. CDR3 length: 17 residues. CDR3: CASSLVRHGESNQPQHF. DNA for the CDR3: TGTGCCAGCAGCTTAGTGAGACACGGTGAGTCCAATCAGCCCCAGCATTTT.

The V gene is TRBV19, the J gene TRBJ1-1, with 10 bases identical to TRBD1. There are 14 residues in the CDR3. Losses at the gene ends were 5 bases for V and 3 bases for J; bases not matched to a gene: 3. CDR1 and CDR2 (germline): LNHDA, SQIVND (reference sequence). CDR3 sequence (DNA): TGTGCCAGTAGTGCGGACAGGGGGGACACTGAAGCTTTCTTT. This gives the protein CASSADRGDTEAFF.

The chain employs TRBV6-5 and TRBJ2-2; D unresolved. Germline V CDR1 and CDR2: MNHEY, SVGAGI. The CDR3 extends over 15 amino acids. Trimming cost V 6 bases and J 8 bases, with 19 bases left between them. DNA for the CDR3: TGTGCCAGCAGCCTGATTCCCCACTTTCTTGGGGAGCTGTTTTTT. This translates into CASSLIPHFLGELFF.

CDR3 loop: CASRAGQNTEAFF. CDR3 in DNA: TGTGCCAGTAGAGCCGGGCAGAACACTGAAGCTTTCTTT. The chain couples TRBV19 to TRBJ1-1; D is ambiguous. CDR3 length equals 13 residues. CDR1 is LNHDA, CDR2 SQIVND, per germline (reference sequence). V lost 6 bases and J lost 1, with 9 bases in between.

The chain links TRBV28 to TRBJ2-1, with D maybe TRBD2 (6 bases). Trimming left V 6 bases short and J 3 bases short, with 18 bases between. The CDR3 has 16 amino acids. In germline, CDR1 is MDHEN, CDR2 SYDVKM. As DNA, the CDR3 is TGTGCCAGCAGCCGACGGAGGCGGGACCTCTACAATGAGCAGTTCTTC. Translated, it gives CASSRRRRDLYNEQFF.